The entry that follows covers one T cell receptor beta chain sequence. Its antigen is unknown. PCR amplification relied on 60 Vbeta primers (plus 13 Jbeta primers). Study processing details: Later, 65 million to 90 million unique TCR beta chains were counted in an analysis, and roughly 11 million of them were shared. Sequencing used immunoSEQ multiplex PCR; TCRdb keeps in-frame clones, though not all of them. V, J and clone size derive from that table, while D and trimming were established from the DNA sequence. The data hold roughly 180,000 clones, with about 9.4% observed a single time. This sample was taken from a study of cytomegalovirus exposure and HLA in healthy donors. Overall study results and limits: In a later analysis, across HLA loci, associated TCR counts were highest for DRB1, lowest for HLA-C.

This CDR3 is 15 amino acids long. After removal of 4 bases from V and 5 bases from J, the junction contained 10 bases not matched to a gene. Per germline, CDR1 SGHVS and CDR2 FQNEAQ. Sequencing used PBMCs. This sequence joins TRBV7-8 and TRBJ1-2; 7 nucleotides align to TRBD1. The source is a woman aged 25-40 years in good health and CMV-seropositive. The CDR3 region is CASSSSTGQPYGYTF. DNA for the CDR3: TGTGCCAGCAGCTCCTCGACAGGGCAGCCGTATGGCTACACCTTC.